A selection of T cell receptor beta chains follows, all from one sample in a study of shared clonotypes between healthy human individuals. Generated by immunoSEQ multiplex PCR, the TCRdb table keeps only in-frame clones and is missing some. The sample shows 2 million to 2.5 million clones, around 92% of them seen only once. Sequencing input: naive CD4+ T cells from PBMCs. The receptors shown here come from a man in his late teens or twenties in good health. Some clones in this sample may be carry-over from other donors' samples. Each CDR3 is given without its conserved first and last residue. Each record gives: V gene, clone size, CDR3 protein. Not every row has a clone size; where given, it reads once, few, many or a size class.

TRBV7-6 NA ASSLLEAALVETQY
TRBV7-9 NA ASSLARGKPQH
TRBV5-1 once ASSPRVAASTDTQY
TRBV10-3 once AISEWRNEQF
TRBV5-8 NA ASTLGLALNTGELF
TRBV11-3 NA ASKAGSGANVLT
TRBV11-2 NA ASSLDSPVYYNEQF
TRBV5-4 NA ASSAGGMRNQPQH
TRBV5-1 NA ASSTGAGVGTDTQY
TRBV5-6 NA ASSLEGVRNTIY
TRBV2 NA ASSEYEEGYT